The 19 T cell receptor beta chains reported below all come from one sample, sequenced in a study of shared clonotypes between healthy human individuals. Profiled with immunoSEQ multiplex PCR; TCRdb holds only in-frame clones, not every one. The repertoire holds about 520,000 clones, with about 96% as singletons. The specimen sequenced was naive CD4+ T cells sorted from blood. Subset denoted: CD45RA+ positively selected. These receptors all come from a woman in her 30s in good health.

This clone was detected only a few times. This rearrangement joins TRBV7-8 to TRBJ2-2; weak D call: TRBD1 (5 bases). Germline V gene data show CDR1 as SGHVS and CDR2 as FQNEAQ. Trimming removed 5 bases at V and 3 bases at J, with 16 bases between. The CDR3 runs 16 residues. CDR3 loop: CASSHRPQGYTGELFF. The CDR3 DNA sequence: TGTGCCAGCAGCCACCGGCCCCAGGGTTACACCGGGGAGCTGTTTTTT.

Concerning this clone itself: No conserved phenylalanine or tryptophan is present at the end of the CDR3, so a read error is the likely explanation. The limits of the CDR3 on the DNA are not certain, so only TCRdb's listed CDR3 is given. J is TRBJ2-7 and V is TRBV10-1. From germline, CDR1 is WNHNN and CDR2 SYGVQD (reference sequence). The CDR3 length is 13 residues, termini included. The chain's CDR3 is CASSETSGGIKAL.

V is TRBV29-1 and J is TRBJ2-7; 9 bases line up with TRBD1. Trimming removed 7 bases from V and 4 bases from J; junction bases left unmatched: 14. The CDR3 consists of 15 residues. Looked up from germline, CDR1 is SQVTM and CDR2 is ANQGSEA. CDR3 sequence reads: CSALNWGQGLYEQYF. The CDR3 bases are TGCAGCGCCCTAAATTGGGGACAGGGCTTGTACGAGCAGTACTTC.

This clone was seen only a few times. CDR3 in amino acids: CSVERDENTEAFF. The CDR3 nucleotides are TGCAGCGTTGAGAGGGACGAGAACACTGAAGCTTTCTTT. This rearrangement joins TRBV29-1 to TRBJ1-1, with D possibly matching TRBD1 (5 bases). The CDR3 spans 13 residues. Germline V gene sequence: CDR1 SQVTM, CDR2 ANQGSEA. The V end lost 3 bases, the J end lost 1 base, and 9 bases lay between the germline ends.

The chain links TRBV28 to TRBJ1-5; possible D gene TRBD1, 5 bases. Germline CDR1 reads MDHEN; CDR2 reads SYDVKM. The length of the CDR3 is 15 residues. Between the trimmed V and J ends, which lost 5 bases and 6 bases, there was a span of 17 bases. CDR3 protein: CASSPAGDPGQPQHF. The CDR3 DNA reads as TGTGCCAGCAGTCCTGCCGGGGACCCGGGTCAGCCCCAGCATTTT.

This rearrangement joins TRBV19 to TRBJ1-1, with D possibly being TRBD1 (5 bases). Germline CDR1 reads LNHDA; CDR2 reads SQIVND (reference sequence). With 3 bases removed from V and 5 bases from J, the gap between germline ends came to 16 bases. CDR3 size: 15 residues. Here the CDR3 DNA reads TGTGCCAGTAGTATTCAGACAAGGGGAACAACTGAAGCTTTCTTT. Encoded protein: CASSIQTRGTTEAFF.

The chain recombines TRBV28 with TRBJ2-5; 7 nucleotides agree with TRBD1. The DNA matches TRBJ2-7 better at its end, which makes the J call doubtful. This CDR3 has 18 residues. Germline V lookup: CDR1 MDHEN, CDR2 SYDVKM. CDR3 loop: CASGDDRAPPGYTYEQYF. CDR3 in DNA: TGTGCCAGCGGGGACGACAGGGCCCCACCTGGATACACCTACGAGCAGTACTTC.

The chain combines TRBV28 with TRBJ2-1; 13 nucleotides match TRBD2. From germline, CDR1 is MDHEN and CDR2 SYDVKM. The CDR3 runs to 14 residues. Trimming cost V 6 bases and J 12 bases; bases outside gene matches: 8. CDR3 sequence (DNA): TGTGCCAGCAGGTCCCCGGGACTAGCGGGAAGGCAGTTCTTC. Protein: CASRSPGLAGRQFF.

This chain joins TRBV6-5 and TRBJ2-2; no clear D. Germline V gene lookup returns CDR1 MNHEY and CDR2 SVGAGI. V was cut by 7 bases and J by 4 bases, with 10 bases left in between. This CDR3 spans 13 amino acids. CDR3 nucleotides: TGTGCCAGCATCCAAAGTGGCACCGGGGAGCTGTTTTTT. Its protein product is CASIQSGTGELFF.

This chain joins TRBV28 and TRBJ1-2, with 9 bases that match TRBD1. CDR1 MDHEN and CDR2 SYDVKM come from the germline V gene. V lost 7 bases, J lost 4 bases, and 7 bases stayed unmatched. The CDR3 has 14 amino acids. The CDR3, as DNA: TGTGCCAGCATCTTGGGACAGGGAGGCTATGGCTACACCTTC. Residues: CASILGQGGYGYTF.

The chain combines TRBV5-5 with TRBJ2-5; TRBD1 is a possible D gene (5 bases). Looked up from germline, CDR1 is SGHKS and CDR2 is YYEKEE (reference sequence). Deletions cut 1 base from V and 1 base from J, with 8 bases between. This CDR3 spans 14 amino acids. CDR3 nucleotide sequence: TGTGCCAGCAGCTTGTTACAGGCCCAAGAGACCCAGTACTTC. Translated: CASSLLQAQETQYF.

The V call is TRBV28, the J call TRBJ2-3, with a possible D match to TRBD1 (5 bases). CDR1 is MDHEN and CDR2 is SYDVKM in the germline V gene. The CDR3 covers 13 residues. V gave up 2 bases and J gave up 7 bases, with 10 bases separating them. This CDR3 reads CASSLAGNHTQYF. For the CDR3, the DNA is TGTGCCAGCAGTTTAGCAGGGAACCATACGCAGTATTTT. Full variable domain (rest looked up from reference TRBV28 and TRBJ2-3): DVKVTQSSRYLVKRTGEKVFLECVQDMDHENMFWYRQDPGLGLRLIYFSYDVKMKEKGDIPEGYSVSREKKERFSLILESASTNQTSMYLCASSLAGNHTQYFGPGTRLTVL.

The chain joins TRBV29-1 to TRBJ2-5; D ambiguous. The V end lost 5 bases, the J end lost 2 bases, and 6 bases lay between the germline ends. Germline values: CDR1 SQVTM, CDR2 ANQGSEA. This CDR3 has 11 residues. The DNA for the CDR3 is TGCAGCGTTTCTAGGCAAGAGACCCAGTACTTC. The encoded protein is CSVSRQETQYF.

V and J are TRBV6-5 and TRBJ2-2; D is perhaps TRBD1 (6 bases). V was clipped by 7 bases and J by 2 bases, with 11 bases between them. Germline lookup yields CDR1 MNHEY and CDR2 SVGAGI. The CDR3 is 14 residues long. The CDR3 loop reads CASKGGFNTGELFF. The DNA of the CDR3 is TGTGCCAGCAAAGGGGGTTTCAACACCGGGGAGCTGTTTTTT.

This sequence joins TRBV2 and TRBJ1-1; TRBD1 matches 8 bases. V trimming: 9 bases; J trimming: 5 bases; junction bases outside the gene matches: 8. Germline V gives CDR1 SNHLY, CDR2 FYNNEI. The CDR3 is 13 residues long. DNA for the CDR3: TGTGCCAGTTCCGGGGACAGGAGAACTGAAGCTTTCTTT. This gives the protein CASSGDRRTEAFF.

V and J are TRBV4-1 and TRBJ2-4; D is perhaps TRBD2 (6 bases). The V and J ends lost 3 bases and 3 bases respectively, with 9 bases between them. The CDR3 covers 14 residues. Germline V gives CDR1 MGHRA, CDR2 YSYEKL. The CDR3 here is CASSQMTSKNIQYF. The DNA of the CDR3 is TGCGCCAGCAGCCAGATGACTAGCAAAAACATTCAGTACTTC.

CDR3 residues: CASSPQGPLGGYTF. In DNA, the CDR3 is TGTGCCAGCAGTCCCCAGGGCCCCTTGGGCGGCTACACCTTC. The rearrangement links TRBV28 to TRBJ1-2; perhaps TRBD1 as D (5 bases). The V gene's germline CDR1 is MDHEN and CDR2 SYDVKM. This CDR3 is 14 amino acids long. The V and J ends lost 5 bases and 8 bases respectively, with 18 bases between them.

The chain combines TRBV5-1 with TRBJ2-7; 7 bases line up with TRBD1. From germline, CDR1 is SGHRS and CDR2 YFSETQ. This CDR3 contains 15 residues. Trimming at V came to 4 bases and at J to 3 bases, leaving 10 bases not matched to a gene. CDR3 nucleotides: TGCGCCAGCAGCGTTACTCGGACAGGCTACTACGAGCAGTACTTC. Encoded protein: CASSVTRTGYYEQYF.

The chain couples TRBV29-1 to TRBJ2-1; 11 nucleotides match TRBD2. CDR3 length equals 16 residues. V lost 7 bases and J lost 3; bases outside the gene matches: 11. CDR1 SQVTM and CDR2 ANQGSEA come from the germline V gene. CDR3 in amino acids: CSARTAGTSGYNEQFF. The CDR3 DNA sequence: TGCAGCGCCCGAACAGCCGGGACTAGCGGCTACAATGAGCAGTTCTTC.